Detailed here is one TCR beta chain. What it recognizes is unknown. Transcripts of RNA were the source for amplifying TCR beta CDR3 regions. Second-round multiplex PCR followed a first-round RT-PCR using HTBI primers. TCRdb re-analysed the multiplex PCR reads in MiXCR, keeping a single row per CDR3 protein. The sample lists about 740,000 distinct CDR3 sequences; roughly two fifths were seen once. The data are from a study of Graves' ophthalmopathy and Graves' hyperthyroidism. Study outcomes and limitations: Sensitivity of approximately 88% and specificity of approximately 81% were achieved when a 13-signature model separated ophthalmopathy from stable hyperthyroidism.

Trimming took 7 bases from V and 0 from J, leaving 13 bases between them. From germline, CDR1 is ENHRY and CDR2 SYGVKD. The CDR3 sequence is 15 residues long. The TCR comes from an adult man with Graves' ophthalmopathy. The sequencing input was peripheral blood. This chain uses TRBV10-3 with TRBJ1-3; D is perhaps TRBD1 (6 bases). In DNA form, the CDR3 reads TGTGCCATCAAGAGAACAGGGAGCTCTGGAAACACCATATATTTT. Amino acid sequence: CAIKRTGSSGNTIYF.